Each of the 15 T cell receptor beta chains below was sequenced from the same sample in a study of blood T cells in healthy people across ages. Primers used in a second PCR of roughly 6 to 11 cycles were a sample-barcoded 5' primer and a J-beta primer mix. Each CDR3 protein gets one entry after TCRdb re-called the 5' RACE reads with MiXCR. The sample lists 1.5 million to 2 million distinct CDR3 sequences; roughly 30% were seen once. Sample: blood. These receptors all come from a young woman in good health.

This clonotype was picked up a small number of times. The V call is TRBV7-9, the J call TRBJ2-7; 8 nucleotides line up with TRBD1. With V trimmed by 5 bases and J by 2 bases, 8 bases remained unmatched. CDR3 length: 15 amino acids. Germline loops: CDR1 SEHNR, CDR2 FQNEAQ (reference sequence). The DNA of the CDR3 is TGTGCCAGCAGCCCAACAGGGGGTATAACCTACGAGCAGTACTTC. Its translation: CASSPTGGITYEQYF.

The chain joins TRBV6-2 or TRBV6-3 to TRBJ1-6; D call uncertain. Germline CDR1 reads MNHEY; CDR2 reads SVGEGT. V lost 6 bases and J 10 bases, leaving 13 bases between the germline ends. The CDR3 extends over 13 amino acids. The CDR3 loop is CASRGGTVSPLHF. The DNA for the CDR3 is TGTGCCAGCAGAGGAGGAACGGTCTCACCCCTCCACTTT.

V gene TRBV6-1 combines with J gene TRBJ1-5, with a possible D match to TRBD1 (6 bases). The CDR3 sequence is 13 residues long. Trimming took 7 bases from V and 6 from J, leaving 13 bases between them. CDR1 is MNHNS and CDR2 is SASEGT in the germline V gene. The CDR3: CASTRGPGQPQHF. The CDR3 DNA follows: TGTGCCAGCACCAGGGGTCCGGGTCAGCCCCAGCATTTT.

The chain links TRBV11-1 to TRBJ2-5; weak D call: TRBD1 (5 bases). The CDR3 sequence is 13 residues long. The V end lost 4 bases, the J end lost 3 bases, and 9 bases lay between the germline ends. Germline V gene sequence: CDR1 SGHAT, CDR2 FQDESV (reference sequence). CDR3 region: CASSWFREETQYF. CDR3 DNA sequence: TGTGCCAGCAGCTGGTTCAGGGAAGAGACCCAGTACTTC.

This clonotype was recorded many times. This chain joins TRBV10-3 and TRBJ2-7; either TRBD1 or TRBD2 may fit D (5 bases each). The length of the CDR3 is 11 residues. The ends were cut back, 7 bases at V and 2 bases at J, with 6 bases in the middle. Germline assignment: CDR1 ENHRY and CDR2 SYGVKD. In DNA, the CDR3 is TGTGCCATCATGGGGGCCTACGAGCAGTACTTC. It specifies CAIMGAYEQYF.

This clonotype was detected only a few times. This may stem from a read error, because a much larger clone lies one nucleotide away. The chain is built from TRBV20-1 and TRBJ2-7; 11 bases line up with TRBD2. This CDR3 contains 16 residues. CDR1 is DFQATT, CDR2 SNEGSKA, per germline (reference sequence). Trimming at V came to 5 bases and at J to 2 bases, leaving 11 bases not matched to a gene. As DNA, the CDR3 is TGCAGTGCTGGTAGGCCTAGCGGGGGGCGCACCTACGAGCAGTACTTC. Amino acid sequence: CSAGRPSGGRTYEQYF.

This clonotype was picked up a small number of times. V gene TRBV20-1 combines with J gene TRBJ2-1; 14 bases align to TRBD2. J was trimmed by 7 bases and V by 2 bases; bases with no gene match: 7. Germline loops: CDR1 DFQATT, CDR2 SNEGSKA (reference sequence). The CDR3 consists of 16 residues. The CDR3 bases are TGCAGTGCTAGAAGACTAGCGGGAGGGCGACTGAATGAGCAGTTCTTC. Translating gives CSARRLAGGRLNEQFF.

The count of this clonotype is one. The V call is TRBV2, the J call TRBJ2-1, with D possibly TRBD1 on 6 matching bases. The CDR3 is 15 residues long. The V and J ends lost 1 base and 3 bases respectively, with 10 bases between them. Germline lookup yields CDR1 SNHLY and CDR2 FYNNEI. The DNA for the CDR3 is TGTGCCAGCAGTGAAGGAGCAGGGGTCTACAATGAGCAGTTCTTC. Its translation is CASSEGAGVYNEQFF. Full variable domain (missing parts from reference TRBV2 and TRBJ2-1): EPEVTQTPSHQVTQMGQEVILRCVPISNHLYFYWYRQILGQKVEFLVSFYNNEISEKSEIFDDQFSVERPDGSNFTLKIRSTKLEDSAMYFCASSEGAGVYNEQFFGPGTRLTVL.

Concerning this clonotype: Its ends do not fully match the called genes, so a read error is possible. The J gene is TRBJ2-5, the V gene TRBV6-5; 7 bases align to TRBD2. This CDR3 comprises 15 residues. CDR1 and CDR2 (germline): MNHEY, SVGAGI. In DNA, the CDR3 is TGTGCCAGCAGGGGGGAGGGAGCGGGCCAAGGGACCCAGTACTTC. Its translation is CASRGEGAGQGTQYF.

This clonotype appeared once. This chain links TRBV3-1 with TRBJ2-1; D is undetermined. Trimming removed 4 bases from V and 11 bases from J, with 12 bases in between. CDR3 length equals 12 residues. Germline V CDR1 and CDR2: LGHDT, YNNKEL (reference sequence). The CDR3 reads CASSRGEAQQFF. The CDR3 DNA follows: TGTGCCAGCAGCCGTGGAGAAGCCCAGCAGTTCTTC.

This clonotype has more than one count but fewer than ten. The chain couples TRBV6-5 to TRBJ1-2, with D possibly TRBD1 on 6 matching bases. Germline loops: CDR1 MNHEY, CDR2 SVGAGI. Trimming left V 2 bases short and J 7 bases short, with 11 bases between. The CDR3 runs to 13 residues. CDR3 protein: CASSYQGNGGYTF. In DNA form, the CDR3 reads TGTGCCAGCAGTTACCAGGGGAACGGTGGCTACACCTTC.

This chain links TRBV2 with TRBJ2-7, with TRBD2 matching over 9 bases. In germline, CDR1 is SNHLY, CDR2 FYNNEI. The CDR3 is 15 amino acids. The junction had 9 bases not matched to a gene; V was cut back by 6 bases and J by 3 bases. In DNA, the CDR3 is TGTGCCAGCAGCTACGGAGCGGGAGGATTCTACGAGCAGTACTTC. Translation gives CASSYGAGGFYEQYF.

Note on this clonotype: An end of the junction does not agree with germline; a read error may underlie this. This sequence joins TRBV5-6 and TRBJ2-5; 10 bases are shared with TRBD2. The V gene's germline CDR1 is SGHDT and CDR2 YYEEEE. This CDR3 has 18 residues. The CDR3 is CASSQIGGLAAGQETQHF. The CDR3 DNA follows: TGTGCCAGCAGCCAAATAGGTGGACTAGCGGCGGGACAAGAGACCCAGCACTTC.

The CDR3, as DNA: TGTGCCAGCAGCCATAGCGGGAGCAAGTCCTACAATGAGCAGTTCTTC. It codes for CASSHSGSKSYNEQFF. This chain links TRBV11-2 with TRBJ2-1; 9 nucleotides line up with TRBD2. Trimming removed 5 bases from V and 1 base from J; junction bases left unmatched: 6. The CDR3 length is 16 residues. Germline V gene sequence: CDR1 SGHAT, CDR2 FQNNGV.

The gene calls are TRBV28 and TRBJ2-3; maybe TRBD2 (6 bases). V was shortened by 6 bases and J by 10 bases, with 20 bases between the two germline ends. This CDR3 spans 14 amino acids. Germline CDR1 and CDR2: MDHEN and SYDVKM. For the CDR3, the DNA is TGTGCCAGCAGCTCCGATAGCGGCCAAGGGGCGCAGTATTTT. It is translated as CASSSDSGQGAQYF. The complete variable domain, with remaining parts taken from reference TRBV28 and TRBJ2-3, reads DVKVTQSSRYLVKRTGEKVFLECVQDMDHENMFWYRQDPGLGLRLIYFSYDVKMKEKGDIPEGYSVSREKKERFSLILESASTNQTSMYLCASSSDSGQGAQYFGPGTRLTVL.